This TCR beta chain originates from a study of PD-L1 blockade in urothelial cancer. Measured with immunoSEQ multiplex PCR; TCRdb has only the in-frame clones, and not every one. This sample has roughly 38,000 clones, with approximately 80% found just once. Documented time point: pretreatment peripheral blood. The CDR3 has 13 residues. The germline V gene encodes CDR1 SGHRS and CDR2 YFSETQ. The junction had 4 bases not matched to a gene; V was cut back by 2 bases and J by 7 bases. This TCR was recovered from a man in his fifties or sixties with urothelial cancer. The input for sequencing was PBMCs, taken around atezolizumab (anti-PD-L1) treatment. This rearrangement joins TRBV5-1 to TRBJ1-1, with 8 bases matching TRBD1. The CDR3 here is CASSFQGAGEAFF. The CDR3 DNA sequence: TGCGCCAGCAGCTTCCAGGGGGCTGGTGAAGCTTTCTTT.